This T cell receptor (beta chain) was captured by sequencing in a study of vaccination effects on CD4 cells after COVID-19. Study as a whole: Each participant received a vaccine that was either BNT162b2 or mRNA-1273, given as two doses.

Clones were read by immunoSEQ multiplex PCR, and TCRdb kept only the in-frame ones, dropping some. This table holds 71,000 or so clones, roughly three quarters found once. Within the ViraFEST assay, antigen-specific CD4+ T cells underwent expansion with viral peptide pools prior to sequencing. Following culture for around 10 days, CD4+ T cells were isolated. Nucleocapsid antibodies stayed negative before and after vaccination, showing no earlier SARS-CoV-2 infection. With respect to this clone: What it binds is not known.

The germline V gene encodes CDR1 SGHNT and CDR2 YYREEE (reference sequence). V was cut by 0 bases and J by 3 bases, with 9 bases left in between. This CDR3 contains 14 residues. The genes are TRBV5-4 and TRBJ1-2; D unclear. Here the sequenced sample was CD4+ T cells from PBMCs cultured with HCoV-OC43 spike peptides, taken before COVID-19 vaccination. Subset reported: HCoV-OC43 spike overlapping peptide pool stimulation. The sequence was obtained from a human donor who received a COVID-19 vaccine. The CDR3 region has the DNA TGTGCCAGCAGCTTGGCCTCATCTTACTATGGCTACACCTTC. Amino acid sequence: CASSLASSYYGYTF.